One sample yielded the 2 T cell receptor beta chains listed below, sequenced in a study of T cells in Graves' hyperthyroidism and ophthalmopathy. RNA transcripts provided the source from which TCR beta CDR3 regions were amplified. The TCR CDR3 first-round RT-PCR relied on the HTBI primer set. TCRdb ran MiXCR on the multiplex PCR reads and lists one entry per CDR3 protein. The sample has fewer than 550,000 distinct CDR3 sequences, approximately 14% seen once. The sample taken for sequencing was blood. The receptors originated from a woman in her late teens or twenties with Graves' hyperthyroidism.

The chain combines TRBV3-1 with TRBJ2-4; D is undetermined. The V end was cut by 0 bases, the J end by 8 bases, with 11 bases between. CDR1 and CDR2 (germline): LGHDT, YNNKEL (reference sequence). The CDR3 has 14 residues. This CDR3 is CASSQDHGRDIQYF. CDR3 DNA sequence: TGTGCCAGCAGCCAAGATCACGGAAGGGACATTCAGTACTTC. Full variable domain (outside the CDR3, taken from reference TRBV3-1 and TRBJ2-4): DTAVSQTPKYLVTQMGNDKSIKCEQNLGHDTMYWYKQDSKKFLKIMFSYNNKELIINETVPNRFSPKSPDKAHLNLHINSLELGDSAVYFCASSQDHGRDIQYFGAGTRLSVL.

CDR3 sequence (DNA): TGTGCCACCAGGGCGGCCTCTCCTTCTAATGAGCAGTTCTTC. Protein sequence: CATRAASPSNEQFF. The J gene is TRBJ2-1, the V gene TRBV24-1, with no clear D. This CDR3 has 14 residues. Per germline, CDR1 KGHDR and CDR2 SFDVKD. V shed 7 bases and J shed 7 bases, with 16 bases lying between them.